The entry below gives a single T cell receptor (beta chain) sequence along with its context. As yet, its antigen is unknown. This entry comes from a study of CD4+ T cells in melanoma. From germline, CDR1 is SGHVS and CDR2 FQNEAQ. The CDR3 spans 14 residues. V gave up 2 bases and J gave up 5 bases, with 13 bases separating them. General study results and limits: CD8+ T cell, macrophage and B cell function reportedly correlated with neoantigen-specific CD4+ T cells. Reportedly, melanoma neoantigen-specific CD4+ T cells showed varied differentiation states.

Data came from immunoSEQ multiplex PCR; TCRdb stores just in-frame clones and leaves some out. The top ten hold 15% to 20% of the sample, which has some 6,800 clones, 52% seen once. The sample was cells from a culture (not recorded whether cultured in vitro). This TCR was recovered from a human donor with melanoma. This chain links TRBV7-8 with TRBJ2-7; D tentatively reads TRBD1 or TRBD2 (6 bases each). This chain's CDR3 is CASSLPGGGNEQYF. DNA of the CDR3: TGTGCCAGCAGCTTACCCGGGGGCGGAAACGAGCAGTACTTC.